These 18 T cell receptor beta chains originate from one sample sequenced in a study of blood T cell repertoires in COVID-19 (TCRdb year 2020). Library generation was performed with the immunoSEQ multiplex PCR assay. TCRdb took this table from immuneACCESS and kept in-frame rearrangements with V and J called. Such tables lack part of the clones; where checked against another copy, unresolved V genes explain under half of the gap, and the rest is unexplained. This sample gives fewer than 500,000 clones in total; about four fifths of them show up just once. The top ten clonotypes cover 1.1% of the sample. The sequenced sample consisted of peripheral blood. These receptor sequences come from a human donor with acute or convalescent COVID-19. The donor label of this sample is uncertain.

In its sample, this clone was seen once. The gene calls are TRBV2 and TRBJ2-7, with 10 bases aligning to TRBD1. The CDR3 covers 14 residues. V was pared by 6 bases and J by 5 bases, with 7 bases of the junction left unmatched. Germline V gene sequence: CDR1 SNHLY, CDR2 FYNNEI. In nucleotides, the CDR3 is TGTGCCAGCAGGAGGGACAGGGGATTGGACGAGCAGTACTTC. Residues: CASRRDRGLDEQYF.

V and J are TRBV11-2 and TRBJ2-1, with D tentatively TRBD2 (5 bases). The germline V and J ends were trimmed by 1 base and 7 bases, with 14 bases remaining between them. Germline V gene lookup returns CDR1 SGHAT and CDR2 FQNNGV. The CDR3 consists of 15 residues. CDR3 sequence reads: CASSLAASGSNEQFF. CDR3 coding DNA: TGTGCCAGCAGCTTAGCGGCTAGTGGGAGTAATGAGCAGTTCTTC.

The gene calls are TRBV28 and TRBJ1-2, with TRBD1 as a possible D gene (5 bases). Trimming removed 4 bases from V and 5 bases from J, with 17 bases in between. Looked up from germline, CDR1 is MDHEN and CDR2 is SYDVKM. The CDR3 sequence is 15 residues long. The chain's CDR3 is CASSSGTYIVYGYTF. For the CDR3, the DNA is TGTGCCAGCAGTTCAGGGACTTACATTGTTTATGGCTACACCTTC.

CDR3 DNA: TGTGCCAGCAGCAGGGGGATCGGGGATTCACCCCTCCACTTT. It is translated as CASSRGIGDSPLHF. This sequence joins TRBV14 and TRBJ1-6; perhaps TRBD1 as D (6 bases). The CDR3 has 14 amino acids. Germline V lookup: CDR1 SGHDN, CDR2 FVKESK. Trimming removed 5 bases at V and 8 bases at J, with 13 bases between. The variable domain in full, completed from reference TRBV14 and TRBJ1-6, reads EAGVTQFPSHSVIEKGQTVTLRCDPISGHDNLYWYRRVMGKEIKFLLHFVKESKQDESGMPNNRFLAERTGGTYSTLKVQPAELEDSGVYFCASSRGIGDSPLHFGNGTRLTVT.

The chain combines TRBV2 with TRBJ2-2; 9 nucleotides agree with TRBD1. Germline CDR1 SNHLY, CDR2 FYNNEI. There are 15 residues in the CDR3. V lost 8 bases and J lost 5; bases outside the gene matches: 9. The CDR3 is CASSRDRAGTGELFF. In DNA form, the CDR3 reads TGTGCCAGCTCTCGGGACAGGGCAGGGACCGGGGAGCTGTTTTTT.

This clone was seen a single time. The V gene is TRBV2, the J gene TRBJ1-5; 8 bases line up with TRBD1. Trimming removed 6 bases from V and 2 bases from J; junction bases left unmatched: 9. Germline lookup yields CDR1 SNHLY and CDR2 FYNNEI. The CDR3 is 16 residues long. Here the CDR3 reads CASRKKTGAGNQPQHF. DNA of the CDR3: TGTGCCAGCAGGAAAAAGACAGGGGCTGGCAATCAGCCCCAGCATTTT. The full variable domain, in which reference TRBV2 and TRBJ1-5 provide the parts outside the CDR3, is EPEVTQTPSHQVTQMGQEVILRCVPISNHLYFYWYRQILGQKVEFLVSFYNNEISEKSEIFDDQFSVERPDGSNFTLKIRSTKLEDSAMYFCASRKKTGAGNQPQHFGDGTRLSIL.

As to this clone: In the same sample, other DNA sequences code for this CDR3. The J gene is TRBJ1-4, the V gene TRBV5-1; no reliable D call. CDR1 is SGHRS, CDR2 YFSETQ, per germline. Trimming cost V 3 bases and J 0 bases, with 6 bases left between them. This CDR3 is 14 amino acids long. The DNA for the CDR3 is TGCGCCAGCAGCTCAGGCGCAACTAATGAAAAACTGTTTTTT. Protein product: CASSSGATNEKLFF.

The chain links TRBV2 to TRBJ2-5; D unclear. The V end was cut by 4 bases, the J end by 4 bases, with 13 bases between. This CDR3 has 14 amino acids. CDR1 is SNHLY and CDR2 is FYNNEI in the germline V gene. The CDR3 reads CASSVTAITETQYF. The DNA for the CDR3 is TGTGCCAGCAGTGTCACAGCAATTACAGAGACCCAGTACTTC.

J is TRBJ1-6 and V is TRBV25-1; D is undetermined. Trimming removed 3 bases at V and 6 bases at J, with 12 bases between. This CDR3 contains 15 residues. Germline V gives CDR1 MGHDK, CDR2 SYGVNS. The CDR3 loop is CASSESQLLNSPLHF. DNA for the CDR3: TGTGCCAGCAGTGAGTCACAGCTACTTAATTCACCCCTCCACTTT.

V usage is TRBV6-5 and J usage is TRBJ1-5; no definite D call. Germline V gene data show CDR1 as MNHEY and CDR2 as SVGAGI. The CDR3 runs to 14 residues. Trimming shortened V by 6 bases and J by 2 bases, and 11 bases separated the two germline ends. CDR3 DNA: TGTGCCAGCAGACACACGCAGGGCAATCAGCCCCAGCATTTT. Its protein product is CASRHTQGNQPQHF.

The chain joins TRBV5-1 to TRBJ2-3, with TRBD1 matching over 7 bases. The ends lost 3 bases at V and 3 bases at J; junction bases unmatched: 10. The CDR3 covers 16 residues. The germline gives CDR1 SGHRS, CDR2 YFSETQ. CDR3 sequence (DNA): TGCGCCAGCAGCTACAGACAGGGACGAGGGACAGATACGCAGTATTTT. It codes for CASSYRQGRGTDTQYF. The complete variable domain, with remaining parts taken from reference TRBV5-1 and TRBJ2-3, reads KAGVTQTPRYLIKTRGQQVTLSCSPISGHRSVSWYQQTPGQGLQFLFEYFSETQRNKGNFPGRFSGRQFSNSRSEMNVSTLELGDSALYLCASSYRQGRGTDTQYFGPGTRLTVL.

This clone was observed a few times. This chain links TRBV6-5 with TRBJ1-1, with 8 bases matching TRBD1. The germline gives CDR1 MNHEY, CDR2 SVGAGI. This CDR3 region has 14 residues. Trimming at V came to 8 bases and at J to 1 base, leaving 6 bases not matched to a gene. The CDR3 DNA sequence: TGTGCCAGCTTTAGACAGGGGCCGAACACTGAAGCTTTCTTT. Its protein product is CASFRQGPNTEAFF.

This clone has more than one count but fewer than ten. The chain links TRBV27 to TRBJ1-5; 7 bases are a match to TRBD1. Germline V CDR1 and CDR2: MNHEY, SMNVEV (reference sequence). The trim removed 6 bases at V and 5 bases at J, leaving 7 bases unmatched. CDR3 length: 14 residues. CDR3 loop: CASSLTGLYQPQHF. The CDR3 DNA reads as TGTGCCAGCAGCCTGACAGGGCTTTATCAGCCCCAGCATTTT.

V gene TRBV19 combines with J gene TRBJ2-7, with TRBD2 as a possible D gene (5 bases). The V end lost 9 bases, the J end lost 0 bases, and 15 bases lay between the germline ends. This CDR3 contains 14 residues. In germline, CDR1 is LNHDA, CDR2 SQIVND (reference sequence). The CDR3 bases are TGTGCCAGCAGCGGATTCCAGAGCTCCTACGAGCAGTACTTC. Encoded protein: CASSGFQSSYEQYF.

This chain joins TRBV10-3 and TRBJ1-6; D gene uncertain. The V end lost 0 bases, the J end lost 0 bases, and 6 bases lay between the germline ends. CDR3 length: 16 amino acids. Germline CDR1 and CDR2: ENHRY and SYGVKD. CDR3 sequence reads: CAISESEYSYNSPLHF. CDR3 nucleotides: TGTGCCATCAGTGAGTCCGAGTACTCCTATAATTCACCCCTCCACTTT.

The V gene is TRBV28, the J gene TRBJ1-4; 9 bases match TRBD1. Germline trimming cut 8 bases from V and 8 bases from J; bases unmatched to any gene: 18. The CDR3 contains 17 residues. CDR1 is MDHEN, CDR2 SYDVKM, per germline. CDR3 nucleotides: TGTGCCAGCTTGACCGGGACAGGGAGCCCGTTGATAGAAAAACTGTTTTTT. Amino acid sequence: CASLTGTGSPLIEKLFF.

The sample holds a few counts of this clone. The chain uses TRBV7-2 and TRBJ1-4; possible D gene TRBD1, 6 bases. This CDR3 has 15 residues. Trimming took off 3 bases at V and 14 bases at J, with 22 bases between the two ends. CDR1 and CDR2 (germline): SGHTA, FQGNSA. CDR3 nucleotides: TGTGCCAGCAGCTTGGGACACGACCCGGCGTCATCGCTGTTTTTT. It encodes CASSLGHDPASSLFF.

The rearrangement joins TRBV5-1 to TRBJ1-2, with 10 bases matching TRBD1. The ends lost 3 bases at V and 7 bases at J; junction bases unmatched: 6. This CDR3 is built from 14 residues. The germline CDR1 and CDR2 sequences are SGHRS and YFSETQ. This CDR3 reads CASSSRQGAIGYTF. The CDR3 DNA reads TGCGCCAGCAGCTCAAGACAGGGGGCGATTGGCTACACCTTC.